This TCR beta chain was observed in a study of CD8 T cells in ankylosing spondylitis. TCRdb passed the 5' RACE reads through MiXCR, listing each CDR3 protein once. The sample includes fewer than 550,000 distinct CDR3 sequences, under 5.5% of them seen just once. This clonotype was seen at least ten times. The antigen is unknown. Whole-study results and caveats: Ankylosing spondylitis blood appeared to be characterized by a TCR beta motif of 8 or 9 highly homologous variants.

The CDR3 runs to 15 residues. J lost 7 bases, V lost 4 bases, and 8 bases had no gene match. Sequenced material: blood, either unsorted or a sorted T cell fraction (not recorded which). The sequence derives from a male donor with ankylosing spondylitis. The chain combines TRBV12-3 or TRBV12-4 with TRBJ2-3; 10 bases fit TRBD1. CDR3 DNA sequence: TGTGCCAGCAGTTCCGCCGGGACAGGGGTTAATACGCAGTATTTT. Its protein product is CASSSAGTGVNTQYF.